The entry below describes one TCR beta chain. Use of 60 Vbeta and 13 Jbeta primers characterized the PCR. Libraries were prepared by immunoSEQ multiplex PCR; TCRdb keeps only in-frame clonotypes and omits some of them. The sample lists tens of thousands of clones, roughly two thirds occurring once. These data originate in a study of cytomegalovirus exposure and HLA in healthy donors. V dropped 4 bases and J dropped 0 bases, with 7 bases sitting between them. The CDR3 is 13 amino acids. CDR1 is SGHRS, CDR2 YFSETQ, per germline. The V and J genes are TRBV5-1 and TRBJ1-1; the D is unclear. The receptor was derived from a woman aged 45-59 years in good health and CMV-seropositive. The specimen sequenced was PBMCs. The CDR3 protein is CASSRVMNTEAFF. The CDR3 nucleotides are TGCGCCAGCAGCCGGGTAATGAACACTGAAGCTTTCTTT.